Listed here is a single TCR beta chain. Its antigen is unknown. CDR1 MGHRA and CDR2 YSYEKL come from the germline V gene. Trimming stripped 3 bases from V and 0 bases from J, with 13 bases between. The CDR3 consists of 16 residues. Here immunoSEQ multiplex PCR was the method, and the copy in TCRdb shows in-frame clones only, minus some. The table records 68,000 or so clones, 85% to 90% of them present only once. The data originate from a study of T cell responses to AZD1222 COVID-19 vaccine. Turning to the study itself: Pooling covered second doses at about 4 or about 12 weeks. Study-wide findings and caveats: Epitopes outside B.1.351 and B.1.1.7 mutated regions reportedly drew nearly half of spike TCRs. Along spike, vaccine-associated CD4 TCRs were found throughout, with dominance at 160-218 and 743-854.

V is TRBV4-1 and J is TRBJ2-3; D is unresolved. The sample in question was peripheral blood, obtained on day 0 of AZD1222 vaccination. The clonotype comes from an adult in good health. CDR3 coding DNA: TGCGCCAGCAGCCACTCCGACTGGCTGAGCACAGATACGCAGTATTTT. Translated: CASSHSDWLSTDTQYF.